The T cell receptor beta chain under discussion was sequenced for a study of T cells in tuberculosis. In the study overall: IGRA-negative adolescents, IGRA-positive adolescents with latent tuberculosis and adults with active tuberculosis formed this South African cohort.

Produced via immunoSEQ multiplex PCR; TCRdb's table is partial and in-frame only. Among around 39,000 clones, over 90% were seen once, and the ten largest hold roughly 7.2%. Sequenced input: PBMCs. The TCR comes from a donor aged 5 to 30 with latent tuberculosis or without tuberculosis infection.

The CDR3 is CASSAEGAPDTGELFF. For the CDR3, the DNA is TGTGCCAGCAGCGCCGAGGGGGCGCCGGACACCGGGGAGCTGTTTTTT. V usage is TRBV9 and J usage is TRBJ2-2; 7 positions agree with TRBD1. With V trimmed by 3 bases and J by 3 bases, 8 bases remained unmatched. CDR1 and CDR2 from the germline V gene are SGDLS and YYNGEE. This CDR3 has 16 residues. Together with reference TRBV9 and TRBJ2-2, the CDR3 gives the full variable domain: DSGVTQTPKHLITATGQRVTLRCSPRSGDLSVYWYQQSLDQGLQFLIQYYNGEERAKGNILERFSAQQFPDLHSELNLSSLELGDSALYFCASSAEGAPDTGELFFGEGSRLTVL.